This T cell receptor (beta chain) was sequenced during a study of T cells expressing NK-cell markers. Study information: Sorted CD3+CD56-NKG2C+, CD3+CD56+NKG2C- and CD3+CD56+NKG2C+ T cells were the source of the TCR beta repertoires. Study observations and caveats: Expanded NKG2C+ T cell clones had unclear HCMV specificity.

Germline loops: CDR1 SGHRS, CDR2 YFSETQ. The CDR3 runs 15 residues. For this clonotype: Its specificity is unknown.

With the 5' RACE reads reprocessed, TCRdb shows one record per CDR3 protein and no DNA. The sample table sets out tens of thousands of distinct CDR3 sequences. The specimen was blood T cells: a sorted CD56 or NKG2C T cell subset, CD4+ or CD8+ T cells, or bulk PBMC T cells (not recorded which). This chain joins TRBV5-1 and TRBJ2-1; lacking DNA, the TRBD2 call made by TCRdb goes unchecked. The TCR was taken from a man aged 18 to 69 in good health. CDR3: CASSIGRGGVDEQFF.